This entry is about one T cell receptor (beta chain). Antigen unknown. Cells were stimulated with overlapping HIV-1 Gag 15-mer peptides. Sorted nonresponding memory CD4+ T cells were CD40L-negative, CD69-negative, CD45RO-high. Inclusion required CMV-positive serology and CD4+ counts above 400 cells/uL. The germline V gene has CDR1 KGHSH and CDR2 LQKENI. The CDR3 consists of 15 residues. V was clipped by 3 bases and J by 5 bases, with 13 bases between them. The data stem from a study of persistence of HIV-infected CD4 T cells. As for the study in general: Blood samples, up to about 200 mL, came from multiple time points, except a couple of leukapheresis donors sampled once. General study results and limits: TCR oligoclonality correlated with proviral oligoclonality in the same sorted populations.

This was the immunoSEQ version 4 assay in survey mode. Template was genomic DNA at 7.5 to 10 ng/uL, with up to roughly 1 ug used per sample. Data came from immunoSEQ multiplex PCR; TCRdb stores just in-frame clones and leaves some out. The sample carries 30,000 to 45,000 clones, approximately 87% recorded once. The chain joins TRBV18 to TRBJ1-4; D not resolved. The TCR comes from an adult with HIV. The donor label of this sample is uncertain. Here the sequenced sample was cultured CD4+ T cells from PBMCs, taken from a patient who received antiretroviral therapy. The CDR3 sequence is CASSPGGSPNEKLFF. Here the CDR3 DNA reads TGTGCCAGCTCACCGGGTGGCAGTCCAAATGAAAAACTGTTTTTT.